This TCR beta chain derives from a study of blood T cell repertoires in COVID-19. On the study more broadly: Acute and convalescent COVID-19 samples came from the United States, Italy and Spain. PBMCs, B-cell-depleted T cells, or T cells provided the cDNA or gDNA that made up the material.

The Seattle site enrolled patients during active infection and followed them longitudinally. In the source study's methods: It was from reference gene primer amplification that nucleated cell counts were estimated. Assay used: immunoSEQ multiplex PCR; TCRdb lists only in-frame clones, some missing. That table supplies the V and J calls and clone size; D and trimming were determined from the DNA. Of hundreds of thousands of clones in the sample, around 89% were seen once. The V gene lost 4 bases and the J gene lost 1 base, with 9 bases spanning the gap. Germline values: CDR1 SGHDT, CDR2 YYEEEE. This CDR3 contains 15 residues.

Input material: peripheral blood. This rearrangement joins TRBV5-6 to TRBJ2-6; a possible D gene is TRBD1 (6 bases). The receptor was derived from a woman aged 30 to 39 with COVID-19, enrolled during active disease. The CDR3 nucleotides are TGTGCCAGCAGCCCACAGGGTTCTGGGGCCAACGTCCTGACTTTC. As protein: CASSPQGSGANVLTF.